Below, 19 T cell receptor beta chains from the same sample are listed, as sequenced in a study of blood T cell repertoires in COVID-19 (dated by TCRdb to about 2020). The library was prepared using the immunoSEQ multiplex PCR assay. TCRdb retrieved this table from immuneACCESS and kept in-frame rearrangements only. Not all clones are present; in checked studies, unresolved V genes account for under half, and no reason is known for the remainder. The sample table records around 380,000 clones; about 90% of these occur just once. In total, the top ten clones hold 1.3% of the sample. The sample comprised PBMCs or T cells enriched from blood (not recorded which). Receptors were obtained from a man aged 25-40 years who had recovered from COVID-19.

The chain joins TRBV19 to TRBJ2-3; TRBD2 aligns across 10 bases. The germline V gene has CDR1 LNHDA and CDR2 SQIVND (reference sequence). The CDR3 runs 15 residues. Trimming at V came to 7 bases and at J to 5 bases, leaving 9 bases not matched to a gene. This CDR3 is CASKERGGFRDTQYF. The CDR3 coding sequence is TGTGCCAGTAAAGAGCGGGGGGGCTTCAGAGATACGCAGTATTTT.

The rearrangement uses TRBV19 and TRBJ2-7; a weak D match, TRBD1 (6 bases). V lost 6 bases, J lost 3 bases, and 12 bases lay in between. CDR3 length: 13 residues. The germline gives CDR1 LNHDA, CDR2 SQIVND (reference sequence). The CDR3 region is CASRGGPDYEQYF. The CDR3 DNA follows: TGTGCCAGTAGAGGGGGACCGGACTACGAGCAGTACTTC.

The chain couples TRBV3-1 (or the pseudogene TRBV3-2) to TRBJ1-2; tentatively, D is TRBD1 (6 bases). Looked up from germline, CDR1 is LGHDT and CDR2 is YNNKEL (reference sequence). The CDR3 has 15 amino acids. The ends were cut back, 1 base at V and 5 bases at J, with 14 bases in the middle. As DNA, the CDR3 is TGTGCCAGCAGCCAAGCTTCAAGACAGGTATATGGCTACACCTTC. Its translation: CASSQASRQVYGYTF.

This clone was observed a handful of times. The V gene is TRBV7-9, the J gene TRBJ2-1; D not resolved. The CDR3 runs to 11 residues. Trimming took off 1 base at V and 9 bases at J, with 4 bases between the two ends. Germline CDR1 is SEHNR and CDR2 is FQNEAQ (reference sequence). The chain's CDR3 is CASSLGGEQFF. CDR3 DNA sequence: TGTGCCAGCAGCTTAGGCGGTGAGCAGTTCTTC.

V gene TRBV5-4 combines with J gene TRBJ1-4; TRBD1 matches 7 bases. The CDR3 sequence is 15 residues long. CDR1 SGHNT and CDR2 YYREEE come from the germline V gene (reference sequence). V was pared by 4 bases and J by 6 bases, with 9 bases of the junction left unmatched. DNA for the CDR3: TGTGCCAGCAGCCTAAAGACAGGGATCGATGAAAAACTGTTTTTT. Translation gives CASSLKTGIDEKLFF.

This chain connects TRBV3-1 (or the pseudogene TRBV3-2) to TRBJ1-1; 11 positions match TRBD1. J gave up 5 bases and V 0 bases, and 11 bases lay outside the gene matches. This CDR3 is 18 amino acids long. Per germline, CDR1 LGHDT and CDR2 YNNKEL (reference sequence). The CDR3 is CASSQDQPGQGAETEAFF. CDR3 sequence (DNA): TGTGCCAGCAGCCAAGATCAGCCAGGACAGGGGGCGGAAACTGAAGCTTTCTTT.

This sequence joins TRBV6-1 and TRBJ1-1; the D is unclear. V shed 0 bases and J shed 1 base, with 6 bases lying between them. The V gene's germline CDR1 is MNHNS and CDR2 SASEGT. The CDR3 consists of 14 residues. The CDR3 DNA sequence: TGTGCCAGCAGTGAAGCGAGAGAGAACACTGAAGCTTTCTTT. Translating gives CASSEARENTEAFF.

The chain joins TRBV7-9 to TRBJ2-1, with TRBD1 matching 7 bases. CDR3 length equals 15 residues. V lost 4 bases and J lost 5; bases outside the gene matches: 8. Germline CDR1 reads SEHNR; CDR2 reads FQNEAQ (reference sequence). The CDR3 protein is CASSSNRGTHNEQFF. The DNA of the CDR3 is TGTGCCAGCAGCTCAAACAGGGGCACCCACAATGAGCAGTTCTTC.

As concerns this clone: In the same sample, other DNA sequences code for this CDR3. The V and J genes are TRBV12-3 or TRBV12-4 and TRBJ1-2; D remains unclear. The CDR3 has 13 residues. Deletions cut 2 bases from V and 1 base from J, with 5 bases between. The CDR3 loop is CASSLRGNYGYTF. In nucleotides, the CDR3 is TGTGCCAGCAGTTTACGGGGTAACTATGGCTACACCTTC.

A few counts support this clone. Other DNA sequences in this specimen translate into the identical CDR3. This chain uses TRBV27 with TRBJ1-2; D is ambiguous. CDR3 length: 13 amino acids. V gave up 2 bases and J gave up 4 bases, with 8 bases separating them. Germline values: CDR1 MNHEY, CDR2 SMNVEV (reference sequence). As DNA, the CDR3 is TGTGCCAGCAGTTTAGGCAGAGGCTATGGCTACACCTTC. This gives the protein CASSLGRGYGYTF.

The chain uses TRBV19 and TRBJ1-5; no reliable D call. CDR1 LNHDA and CDR2 SQIVND come from the germline V gene (reference sequence). This CDR3 spans 12 amino acids. V was pared by 3 bases and J by 13 bases, with 13 bases between. The CDR3 is CASSIGLSLQHF. The DNA for the CDR3 is TGTGCCAGTAGTATCGGACTGTCTCTACAGCATTTT.

This chain uses TRBV19 with TRBJ1-1, with 10 bases lining up with TRBD1. Germline-derived CDR1 and CDR2 are LNHDA and SQIVND (reference sequence). The CDR3 length is 14 residues. The V segment lost 5 bases and the J segment 6 bases; nucleotides outside the gene matches: 6. In DNA form, the CDR3 reads TGTGCCAGTAGTTCCCGGGACAGGGGCCCTGAAGCTTTCTTT. Translated: CASSSRDRGPEAFF.

This chain connects TRBV25-1 to TRBJ1-4; D perhaps matches TRBD1 (6 bases). The CDR3 is 15 residues long. The germline CDR1 and CDR2 sequences are MGHDK and SYGVNS. The germline V and J ends were trimmed by 2 bases and 8 bases, with 15 bases remaining between them. CDR3 sequence reads: CASSELLLRGEKLFF. In DNA form, the CDR3 reads TGTGCCAGCAGTGAACTGCTCCTAAGGGGGGAAAAACTGTTTTTT.

V gene TRBV30 combines with J gene TRBJ1-4; 7 nucleotides align to TRBD1. CDR3 size: 13 residues. The germline CDR1 and CDR2 sequences are GTSNPN and SVGIG (reference sequence). V lost 7 bases to trimming and J lost 2 bases; unmatched junction nucleotides: 4. The CDR3 sequence is CAYIRGTNEKLFF. DNA for the CDR3: TGTGCCTACATCAGGGGGACTAATGAAAAACTGTTTTTT.

This clone was picked up one time. The chain recombines TRBV6-2 or TRBV6-3 with TRBJ1-2; a weak D match, TRBD1 (6 bases). Trimming stripped 4 bases from V and 5 bases from J, with 20 bases between. The CDR3 runs to 16 residues. Germline-derived CDR1 and CDR2 are MNHEY and SVGEGT. The CDR3 coding sequence is TGTGCCAGCAGTTCCCATAAAAAACAGGGTGAATATGGCTACACCTTC. Amino acid sequence: CASSSHKKQGEYGYTF.

This chain uses TRBV27 with TRBJ1-2, with D unclear. The CDR3 is 13 amino acids. V shed 11 bases and J shed 8 bases, with 21 bases lying between them. Germline-derived CDR1 and CDR2 are MNHEY and SMNVEV (reference sequence). The CDR3 loop is CAARGGRALGYTF. CDR3 coding DNA: TGTGCCGCCCGCGGTGGCAGAGCTTTGGGCTACACCTTC.

This rearrangement joins TRBV5-6 to TRBJ2-7; 11 bases line up with TRBD2. Germline trimming cut 4 bases from V and 2 bases from J; bases unmatched to any gene: 5. The CDR3 has 15 amino acids. Per the germline V gene, CDR1 is SGHDT and CDR2 is YYEEEE. CDR3 bases: TGTGCCAGCAGCCAGACTAGCGGGGCAACCTACGAGCAGTACTTC. It is translated as CASSQTSGATYEQYF.

This rearrangement joins TRBV14 to TRBJ1-2; D is unresolved. CDR3 length: 13 amino acids. Trimming removed 1 base at V and 2 bases at J, with 5 bases between. CDR1 and CDR2 from the germline V gene are SGHDN and FVKESK. The CDR3 here is CASSQAGNYGYTF. CDR3 coding DNA: TGTGCCAGCAGCCAAGCGGGGAACTATGGCTACACCTTC.

This clone was observed a few times. CDR3 region: CASSLTGAYGYTF. The CDR3 coding sequence is TGTGCCAGCAGCCTAACAGGAGCCTATGGCTACACCTTC. V is TRBV28 and J is TRBJ1-2; D possibly corresponds to TRBD1 (5 bases). Germline values: CDR1 MDHEN, CDR2 SYDVKM. The CDR3 covers 13 residues. V gave up 6 bases and J gave up 4 bases, with 12 bases separating them.